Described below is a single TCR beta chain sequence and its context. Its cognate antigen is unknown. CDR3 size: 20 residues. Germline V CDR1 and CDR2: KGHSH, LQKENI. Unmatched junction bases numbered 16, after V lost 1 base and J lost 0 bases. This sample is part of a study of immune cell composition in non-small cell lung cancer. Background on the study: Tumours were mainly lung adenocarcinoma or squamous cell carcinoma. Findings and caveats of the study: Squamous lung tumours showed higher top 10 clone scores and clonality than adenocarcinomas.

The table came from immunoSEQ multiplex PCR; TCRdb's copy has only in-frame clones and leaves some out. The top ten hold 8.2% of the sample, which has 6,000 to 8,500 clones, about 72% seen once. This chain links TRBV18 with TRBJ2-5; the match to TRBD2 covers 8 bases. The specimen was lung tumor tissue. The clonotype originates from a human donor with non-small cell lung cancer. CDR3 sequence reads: CASSPLFLAGGKKYQETQYF. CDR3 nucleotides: TGTGCCAGCTCACCACTTTTCTTGGCGGGAGGCAAGAAGTACCAAGAGACCCAGTACTTC.